A single sample gave rise to the 20 T cell receptor beta chains below, sequenced in a study of siplizumab effects on memory and regulatory T cells. The protocol was immunoSEQ multiplex PCR, while the TCRdb copy is restricted to in-frame clones and leaves out a portion. There are over 55,000 clones in the sample; roughly 83% occur only once, and 3.5% to 4.5% lies in the top ten. Sequenced input: memory CD4+ T cells sorted from blood. These receptors came from a human donor in good health.

This chain joins TRBV5-1 and TRBJ2-4; weak D call: TRBD1 (5 bases). Trimming stripped 5 bases from V and 1 base from J, with 10 bases between. The CDR3 runs 14 residues. The germline V gene has CDR1 SGHRS and CDR2 YFSETQ. CDR3 DNA sequence: TGCGCCAGCAGTAACCAGGGTGCCAAAAACATTCAGTACTTC. This gives the protein CASSNQGAKNIQYF.

V gene TRBV7-6 combines with J gene TRBJ2-2, with a tentative D call TRBD1 (6 bases). The CDR3 sequence is 15 residues long. The germline V gene has CDR1 SGHVS and CDR2 FNYEAQ. Trimming removed 3 bases at V and 6 bases at J, with 14 bases between. The CDR3 region has the DNA TGTGCCAGCAGCTTGGGACAAAATGACGCCGGGGAGCTGTTTTTT. It translates to CASSLGQNDAGELFF. Filled out from reference TRBV7-6 and TRBJ2-2, the complete variable domain reads GAGVSQSPRYKVTKRGQDVALRCDPISGHVSLYWYRQALGQGPEFLTYFNYEAQQDKSGLPNDRFSAERPEGSISTLTIQRTEQRDSAMYRCASSLGQNDAGELFFGEGSRLTVL.

The genes are TRBV9 and TRBJ2-4; unclear D gene. From germline, CDR1 is SGDLS and CDR2 YYNGEE. The germline V and J ends were trimmed by 0 bases and 3 bases, with 7 bases remaining between them. The CDR3 spans 14 residues. The DNA for the CDR3 is TGTGCCAGCAGCGTAGCTACGGGCAAAAACATTCAGTACTTC. Its protein product is CASSVATGKNIQYF.

V is TRBV18 and J is TRBJ2-1; possibly TRBD2 for D (5 bases). Looked up from germline, CDR1 is KGHSH and CDR2 is LQKENI. The CDR3 spans 17 residues. Trimming stripped 2 bases from V and 5 bases from J, with 19 bases between. The CDR3 DNA reads as TGTGCCAGCTCACCAAAACTGTCACGGGGTGGTGACAATGAGCAGTTCTTC. Its protein is CASSPKLSRGGDNEQFF.

V gene TRBV6-1 combines with J gene TRBJ1-1; D possibly corresponds to TRBD1 (5 bases). This CDR3 is 12 amino acids long. Trimming stripped 8 bases from V and 5 bases from J, with 12 bases between. Germline V gives CDR1 MNHNS, CDR2 SASEGT. The CDR3 bases are TGTGCCAGCGGGGCAGGGCGGACTGAAGCTTTCTTT. This translates into CASGAGRTEAFF.

The chain combines TRBV14 with TRBJ2-1; no clear D gene. Germline V CDR1 and CDR2: SGHDN, FVKESK. V was clipped by 0 bases and J by 0 bases, with 9 bases between them. The CDR3 covers 16 residues. The CDR3 sequence is CASSQEVVSSYNEQFF. CDR3 DNA: TGTGCCAGCAGCCAAGAGGTTGTATCCTCCTACAATGAGCAGTTCTTC. Supplemented by reference TRBV14 and TRBJ2-1, the full variable domain reads EAGVTQFPSHSVIEKGQTVTLRCDPISGHDNLYWYRRVMGKEIKFLLHFVKESKQDESGMPNNRFLAERTGGTYSTLKVQPAELEDSGVYFCASSQEVVSSYNEQFFGPGTRLTVL.

The chain joins TRBV6-5 to TRBJ1-3; 10 positions match TRBD1. Germline values: CDR1 MNHEY, CDR2 SVGAGI. This CDR3 has 15 amino acids. J lost 8 bases, V lost 7 bases, and 11 bases had no gene match. CDR3 in amino acids: CASTGGGTGEDTIYF. For the CDR3, the DNA is TGTGCCAGCACGGGAGGAGGGACAGGGGAGGACACCATATATTTT.

The chain couples TRBV6-5 to TRBJ1-4; maybe TRBD1 (6 bases). Germline assignment: CDR1 MNHEY and CDR2 SVGAGI. CDR3 length equals 11 residues. V lost 6 bases to trimming and J lost 7 bases, with 6 bases between them. The CDR3 protein is CASRTGEKLFF. For the CDR3, the DNA is TGTGCCAGCAGGACAGGTGAAAAACTGTTTTTT.

The CDR3 coding sequence is TGTGCCAGCAGTACGACAGGGGAGCAGTTCTTC. It translates to CASSTTGEQFF. The chain has TRBV6-1 and TRBJ2-1; 7 bases fit TRBD1. The length of the CDR3 is 11 residues. The V segment lost 5 bases and the J segment 10 bases; nucleotides outside the gene matches: 2. Germline CDR1 MNHNS, CDR2 SASEGT.

The rearrangement joins TRBV2 to TRBJ2-1, with 11 bases aligning to TRBD2. Germline V gene sequence: CDR1 SNHLY, CDR2 FYNNEI. The CDR3 spans 19 residues. V lost 3 bases and J lost 0; bases outside the gene matches: 10. The CDR3 nucleotides read TGTGCCAGCAGTGATCTAGCGGGGGGACCATTCTTCTCCTACAATGAGCAGTTCTTC. Amino acid sequence: CASSDLAGGPFFSYNEQFF.

J is TRBJ2-2 and V is TRBV30; D is perhaps TRBD2 (6 bases). The CDR3 loop spans 13 amino acids. The germline V and J ends were trimmed by 2 bases and 9 bases, with 13 bases remaining between them. CDR1 GTSNPN and CDR2 SVGIG come from the germline V gene (reference sequence). The CDR3 spells CAWSFRRDRELFF. The CDR3 region has the DNA TGTGCCTGGAGTTTTCGGCGGGACCGGGAGCTGTTTTTT.

This clone appeared a few times. The chain joins TRBV9 to TRBJ1-1; possible D gene TRBD1, 6 bases. The length of the CDR3 is 12 residues. CDR1 and CDR2 from the germline V gene are SGDLS and YYNGEE. V was trimmed by 2 bases and J by 8 bases, leaving 10 bases between them. The CDR3 loop reads CASSVDQGEAFF. The CDR3 DNA reads as TGTGCCAGCAGCGTGGACCAGGGGGAAGCTTTCTTT.

A word on this clone: Other nucleotide sequences in the sample specify the same CDR3. The gene calls are TRBV7-9 and TRBJ2-5, with D perhaps matching TRBD1 (6 bases). The V end lost 3 bases, the J end lost 3 bases, and 11 bases lay between the germline ends. CDR3 length equals 14 residues. CDR1 and CDR2 (germline): SEHNR, FQNEAQ (reference sequence). The CDR3 region has the DNA TGTGCCAGCAGCTTGAGGGCAGGGGAAGAGACCCAGTACTTC. Protein product: CASSLRAGEETQYF.

V usage is TRBV27 and J usage is TRBJ2-6; the D gene is possibly TRBD1 (6 bases). In germline, CDR1 is MNHEY, CDR2 SMNVEV (reference sequence). The length of the CDR3 is 14 residues. Trimming shortened V by 9 bases and J by 0 bases, and 9 bases separated the two germline ends. The CDR3 region has the DNA TGTGCCAGGGGGGCTTCCTCTGGGGCCAACGTCCTGACTTTC. Translated, it gives CARGASSGANVLTF.

The V and J genes are TRBV2 and TRBJ1-1; 8 nucleotides agree with TRBD1. This CDR3 is built from 12 residues. The V gene end was trimmed by 5 bases and the J gene end by 10 bases; junction bases not matched to a gene: 6. Germline-derived CDR1 and CDR2 are SNHLY and FYNNEI. The CDR3 sequence is CASSFGQGVAFF. The CDR3 DNA follows: TGTGCCAGCAGTTTTGGACAGGGAGTAGCTTTCTTT.

The V gene is TRBV5-1, the J gene TRBJ2-3, with TRBD2 matching 15 bases. The germline V gene encodes CDR1 SGHRS and CDR2 YFSETQ. The junction had 3 bases not matched to a gene; V was cut back by 3 bases and J by 4 bases. The CDR3 runs 16 residues. CDR3 DNA sequence: TGCGCCAGCAGCTCCGGACTAGCGGGAGGGCCAGATACGCAGTATTTT. This translates into CASSSGLAGGPDTQYF.

This clone has just one count. V gene TRBV7-3 combines with J gene TRBJ1-1; D uncertain. CDR1 is SGHTA, CDR2 FQGTGA, per germline. Trimming shortened V by 6 bases and J by 3 bases, and 14 bases separated the two germline ends. The CDR3 spans 14 residues. This CDR3 reads CASSIGDVDTEAFF. The DNA for the CDR3 is TGTGCCAGCAGTATCGGGGATGTCGACACTGAAGCTTTCTTT.

The chain links TRBV7-8 to TRBJ2-7; possible D gene TRBD2, 6 bases. V lost 3 bases to trimming and J lost 5 bases, with 11 bases between them. CDR3 length: 13 residues. CDR1 is SGHVS and CDR2 is FQNEAQ in the germline V gene. CDR3 coding DNA: TGTGCCAGCAGCTTCCGACTAGAACACGAGCAGTACTTC. Its protein product is CASSFRLEHEQYF.

In DNA form, the CDR3 reads TGCGCCAGCAGCCTGTCCCTAGTAGAACAAGAGACCCAGTACTTC. Translating gives CASSLSLVEQETQYF. The chain employs TRBV4-1 and TRBJ2-5, with D uncertain. The CDR3 is 15 residues long. Germline CDR1 is MGHRA and CDR2 is YSYEKL. The ends were cut back, 4 bases at V and 2 bases at J, with 14 bases in the middle.

The count of this clone is one. This rearrangement joins TRBV6-1 to TRBJ2-4, with TRBD1 identical over 7 bases. V was clipped by 4 bases and J by 0 bases; unmatched bases: 6. Germline V gene data show CDR1 as MNHNS and CDR2 as SASEGT. CDR3 length: 16 residues. The CDR3 loop reads CASSGGTDLAKNIQYF. Written as DNA, the CDR3 is TGTGCCAGCAGTGGAGGGACAGACCTAGCCAAAAACATTCAGTACTTC.